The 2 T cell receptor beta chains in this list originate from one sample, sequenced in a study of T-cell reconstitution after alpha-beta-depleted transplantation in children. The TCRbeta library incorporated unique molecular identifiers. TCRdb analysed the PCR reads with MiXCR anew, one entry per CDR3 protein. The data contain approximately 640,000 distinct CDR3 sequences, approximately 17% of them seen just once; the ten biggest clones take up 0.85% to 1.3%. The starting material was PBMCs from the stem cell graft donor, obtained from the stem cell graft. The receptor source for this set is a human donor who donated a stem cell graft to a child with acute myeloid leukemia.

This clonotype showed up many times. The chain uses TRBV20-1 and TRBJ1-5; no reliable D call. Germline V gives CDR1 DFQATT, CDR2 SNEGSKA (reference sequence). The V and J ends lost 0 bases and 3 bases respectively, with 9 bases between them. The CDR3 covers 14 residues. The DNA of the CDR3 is TGCAGTGCTAGAGACCGGGCGAACAATCAGCCCCAGCATTTT. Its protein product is CSARDRANNQPQHF.

The CDR3 DNA is TGTGCCAGCACTCAGACACCTCTGGATCAGCCCCAGCATTTT. It is translated as CASTQTPLDQPQHF. The V and J genes are TRBV28 and TRBJ1-5; D gene uncertain. The germline V gene has CDR1 MDHEN and CDR2 SYDVKM. V dropped 7 bases and J dropped 5 bases, with 15 bases sitting between them. The CDR3 covers 14 residues.